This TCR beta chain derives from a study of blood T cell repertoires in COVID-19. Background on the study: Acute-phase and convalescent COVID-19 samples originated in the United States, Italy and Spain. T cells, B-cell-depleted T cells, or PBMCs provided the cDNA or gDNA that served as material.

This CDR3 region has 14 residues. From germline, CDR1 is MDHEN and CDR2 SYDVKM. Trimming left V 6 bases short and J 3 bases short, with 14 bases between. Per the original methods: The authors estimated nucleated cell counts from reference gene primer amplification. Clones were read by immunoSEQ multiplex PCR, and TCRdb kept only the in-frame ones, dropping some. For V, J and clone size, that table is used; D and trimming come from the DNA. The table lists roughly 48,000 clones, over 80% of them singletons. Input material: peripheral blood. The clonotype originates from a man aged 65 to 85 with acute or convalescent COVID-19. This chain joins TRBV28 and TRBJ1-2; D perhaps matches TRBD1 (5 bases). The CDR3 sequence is CASRAGRAYYGYTF. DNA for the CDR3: TGTGCCAGCAGGGCCGGCAGGGCTTACTATGGCTACACCTTC.